Shown below are 2 T cell receptor beta chains from a single sample sequenced in a study of cytomegalovirus exposure and HLA in healthy donors. 60 Vbeta and 13 Jbeta primers were used in PCR. Profiling relied on immunoSEQ multiplex PCR, and the TCRdb table lists in-frame clones only, not all of them. Of 150,000 to 200,000 clones listed, about 72% are singletons. The sequenced sample was PBMCs. These receptors originate from a human donor in good health.

The chain uses TRBV29-1 and TRBJ1-2; TRBD1 might be the D (6 bases). Trimming stripped 2 bases from V and 5 bases from J, with 21 bases between. This CDR3 is 16 amino acids long. Per germline, CDR1 SQVTM and CDR2 ANQGSEA. This chain's CDR3 is CSVEPGEGVTHYGYTF. CDR3 DNA sequence: TGCAGCGTTGAACCGGGGGAGGGGGTGACTCATTATGGCTACACCTTC.

This chain joins TRBV5-1 and TRBJ1-6, with D perhaps TRBD1 (6 bases). Germline V gene sequence: CDR1 SGHRS, CDR2 YFSETQ. The CDR3 contains 13 residues. V lost 4 bases and J lost 7, with 9 bases in between. The CDR3 region is CASSDRTNSPLHF. The CDR3 DNA is TGCGCCAGCAGCGACAGGACCAATTCACCCCTCCACTTT.